The sequence of this TCR beta chain was determined in a study of Ad26.COV2.S vaccination and SARS-CoV-2 variants. Study outcomes and limitations: An underestimation of total T cell responses may have resulted from the TCR breadth and depth analyses.

Sample treatment: around 19 received Ad26.COV2.S at low or high dose, single or two shots; several received placebo; per-sample allocation not given. All samples were drawn on day 63, counting from the first vaccine or placebo injection. A Boston adult aged 18-55 years was the donor. Vaccination used an Ad26 vector expressing Wuhan-strain SARS-CoV-2 spike. Turning to this clone: As yet, its antigen is unknown.

Using immunoSEQ multiplex PCR, the repertoire was profiled, and TCRdb retains in-frame clones only, with some absent. The sample has 380,000 or so clones, 80% to 90% seen once. The germline V gene has CDR1 SGHVS and CDR2 FNYEAQ. This CDR3 has 13 amino acids. Trimming pared 1 base from V and 3 bases from J, leaving 7 bases between. The receptor comes from a person between 18 and 59 years old who received the Ad26.COV2.S COVID-19 vaccine or a placebo. The source material was peripheral blood, sampled in a trial of Ad26.COV2.S vaccine versus placebo. The V and J genes are TRBV7-6 and TRBJ2-7; D is ambiguous. DNA for the CDR3: TGTGCCAGCAGCTTAGGAGGTAACTACGAGCAGTACTTC. Translated: CASSLGGNYEQYF. The variable domain in full, with the rest retrieved from reference TRBV7-6 and TRBJ2-7, is GAGVSQSPRYKVTKRGQDVALRCDPISGHVSLYWYRQALGQGPEFLTYFNYEAQQDKSGLPNDRFSAERPEGSISTLTIQRTEQRDSAMYRCASSLGGNYEQYFGPGTRLTVT.